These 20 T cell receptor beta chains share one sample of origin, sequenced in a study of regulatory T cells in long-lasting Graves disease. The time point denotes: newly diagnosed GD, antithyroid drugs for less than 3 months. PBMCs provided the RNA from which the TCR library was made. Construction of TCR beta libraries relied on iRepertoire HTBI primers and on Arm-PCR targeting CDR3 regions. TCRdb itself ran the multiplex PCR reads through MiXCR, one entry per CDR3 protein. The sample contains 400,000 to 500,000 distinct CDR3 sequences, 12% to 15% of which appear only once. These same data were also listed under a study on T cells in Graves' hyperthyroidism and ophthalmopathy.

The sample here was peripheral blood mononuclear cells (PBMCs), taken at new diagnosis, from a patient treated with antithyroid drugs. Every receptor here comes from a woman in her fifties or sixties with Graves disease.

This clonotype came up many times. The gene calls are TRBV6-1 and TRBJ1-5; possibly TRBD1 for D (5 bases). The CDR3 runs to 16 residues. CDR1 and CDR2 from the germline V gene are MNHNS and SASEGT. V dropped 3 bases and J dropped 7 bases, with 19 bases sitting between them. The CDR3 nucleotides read TGTGCCAGCAGTGAGGGTTGGCGGGGGAAAGGACAGCCCCAGCATTTT. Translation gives CASSEGWRGKGQPQHF.

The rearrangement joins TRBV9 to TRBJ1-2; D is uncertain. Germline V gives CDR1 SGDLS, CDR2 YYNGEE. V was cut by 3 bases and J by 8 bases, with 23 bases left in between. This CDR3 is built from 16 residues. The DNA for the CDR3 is TGTGCCAGCAGCGGCCTAGGACTTCCCGTCGTATCCGGCTACACCTTC. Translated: CASSGLGLPVVSGYTF.

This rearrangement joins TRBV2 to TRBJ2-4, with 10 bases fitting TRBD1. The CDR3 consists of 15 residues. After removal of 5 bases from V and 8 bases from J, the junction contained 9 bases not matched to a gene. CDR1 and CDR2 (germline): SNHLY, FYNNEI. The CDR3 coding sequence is TGTGCCAGCAGTTCTGCTGGACAGGGGGAGGACATTCAGTACTTC. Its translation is CASSSAGQGEDIQYF.

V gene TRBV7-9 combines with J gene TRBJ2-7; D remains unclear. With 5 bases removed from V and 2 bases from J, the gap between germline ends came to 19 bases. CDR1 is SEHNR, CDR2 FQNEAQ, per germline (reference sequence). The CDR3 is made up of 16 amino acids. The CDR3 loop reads CASSTPPPRSPYEQYF. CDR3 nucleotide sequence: TGTGCCAGCAGCACACCACCACCTCGAAGCCCCTACGAGCAGTACTTC. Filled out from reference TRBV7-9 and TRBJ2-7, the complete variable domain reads DTGVSQNPRHKITKRGQNVTFRCDPISEHNRLYWYRQTLGQGPEFLTYFQNEAQLEKSRLLSDRFSAERPKGSFSTLEIQRTEQGDSAMYLCASSTPPPRSPYEQYFGPGTRLTVT.

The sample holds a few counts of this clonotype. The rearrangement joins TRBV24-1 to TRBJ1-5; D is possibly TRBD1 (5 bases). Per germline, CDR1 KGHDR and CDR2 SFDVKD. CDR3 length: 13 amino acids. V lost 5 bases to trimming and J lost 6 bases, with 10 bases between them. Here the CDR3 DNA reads TGTGCCACCAGTGGACGGGACTCTCAGCCCCAGCATTTT. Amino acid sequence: CATSGRDSQPQHF.

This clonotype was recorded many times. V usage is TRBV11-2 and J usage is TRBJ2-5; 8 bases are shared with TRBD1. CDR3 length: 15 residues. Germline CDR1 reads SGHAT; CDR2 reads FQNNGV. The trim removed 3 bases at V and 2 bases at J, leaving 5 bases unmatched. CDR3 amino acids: CASSFGTGVQETQYF. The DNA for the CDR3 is TGTGCCAGCAGCTTTGGGACAGGCGTACAAGAGACCCAGTACTTC.

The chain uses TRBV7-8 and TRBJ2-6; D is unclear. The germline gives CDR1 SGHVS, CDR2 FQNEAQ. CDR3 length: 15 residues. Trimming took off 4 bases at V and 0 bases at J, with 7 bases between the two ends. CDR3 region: CASSSGASGANVLTF. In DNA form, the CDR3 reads TGTGCCAGCAGCTCCGGAGCCTCTGGGGCCAACGTCCTGACTTTC.

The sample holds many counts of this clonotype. CDR3 coding DNA: TGTGCCAGCTCACCAATACAGACAGGGGCGGGGGAGCAGTACTTC. Residues: CASSPIQTGAGEQYF. The genes are TRBV18 and TRBJ2-7; 8 positions agree with TRBD1. The CDR3 contains 15 residues. Trimming removed 2 bases from V and 7 bases from J; junction bases left unmatched: 10. The germline gives CDR1 KGHSH, CDR2 LQKENI.

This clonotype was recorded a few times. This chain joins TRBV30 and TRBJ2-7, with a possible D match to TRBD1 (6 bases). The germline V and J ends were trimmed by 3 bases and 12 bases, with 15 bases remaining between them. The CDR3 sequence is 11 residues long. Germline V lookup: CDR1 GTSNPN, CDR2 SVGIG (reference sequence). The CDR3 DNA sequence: TGTGCCTGGAGCACCGTCGGGACAAGGTACTTC. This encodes CAWSTVGTRYF.

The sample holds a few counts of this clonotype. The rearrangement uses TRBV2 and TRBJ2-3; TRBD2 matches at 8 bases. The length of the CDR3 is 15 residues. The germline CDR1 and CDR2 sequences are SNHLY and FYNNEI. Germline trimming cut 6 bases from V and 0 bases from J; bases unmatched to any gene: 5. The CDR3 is CASSASSGSTDTQYF. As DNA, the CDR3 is TGTGCCAGCAGCGCTTCTAGCGGGAGCACAGATACGCAGTATTTT.

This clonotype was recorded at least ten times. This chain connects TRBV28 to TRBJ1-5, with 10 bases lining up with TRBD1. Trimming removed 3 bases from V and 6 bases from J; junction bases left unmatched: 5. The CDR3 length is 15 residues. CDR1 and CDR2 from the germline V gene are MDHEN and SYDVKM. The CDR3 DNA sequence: TGTGCCAGCAGTTTGGGGACAGGGGTAGTTCAGCCCCAGCATTTT. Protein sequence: CASSLGTGVVQPQHF.

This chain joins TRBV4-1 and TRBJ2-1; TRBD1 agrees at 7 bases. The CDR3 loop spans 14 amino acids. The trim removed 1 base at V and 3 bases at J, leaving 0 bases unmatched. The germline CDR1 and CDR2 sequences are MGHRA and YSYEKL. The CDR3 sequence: CASSQGQGYNEQFF. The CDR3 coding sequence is TGCGCCAGCAGCCAAGGACAGGGCTACAATGAGCAGTTCTTC.

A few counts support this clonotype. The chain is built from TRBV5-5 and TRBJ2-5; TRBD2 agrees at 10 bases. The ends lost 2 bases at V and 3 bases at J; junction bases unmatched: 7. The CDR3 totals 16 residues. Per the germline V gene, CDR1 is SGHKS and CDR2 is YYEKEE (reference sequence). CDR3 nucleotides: TGTGCCAGCAGCTTAGATAGCGGGAGGTGGGAAGAGACCCAGTACTTC. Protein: CASSLDSGRWEETQYF.

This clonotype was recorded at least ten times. The CDR3 loop is CASSLPGTDYEQYF. The CDR3 DNA sequence: TGTGCCAGCTCACTCCCCGGGACTGACTACGAGCAGTACTTC. The V gene is TRBV18, the J gene TRBJ2-7, with a possible D match to TRBD2 (6 bases). Germline V CDR1 and CDR2: KGHSH, LQKENI. This CDR3 is 14 amino acids long. V lost 4 bases and J 3 bases, leaving 13 bases between the germline ends. The full variable domain, rest sourced from reference TRBV18 and TRBJ2-7, is NAGVMQNPRHLVRRRGQEARLRCSPMKGHSHVYWYRQLPEEGLKFMVYLQKENIIDESGMPKERFSAEFPKEGPSILRIQQVVRGDSAAYFCASSLPGTDYEQYFGPGTRLTVT.

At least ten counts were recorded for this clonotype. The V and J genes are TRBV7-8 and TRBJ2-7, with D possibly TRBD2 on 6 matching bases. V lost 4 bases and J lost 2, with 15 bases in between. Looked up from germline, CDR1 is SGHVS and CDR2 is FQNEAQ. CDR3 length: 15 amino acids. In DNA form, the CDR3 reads TGTGCCAGCAGCTATTCGGCGGGACCTCCCTACGAGCAGTACTTC. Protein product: CASSYSAGPPYEQYF.

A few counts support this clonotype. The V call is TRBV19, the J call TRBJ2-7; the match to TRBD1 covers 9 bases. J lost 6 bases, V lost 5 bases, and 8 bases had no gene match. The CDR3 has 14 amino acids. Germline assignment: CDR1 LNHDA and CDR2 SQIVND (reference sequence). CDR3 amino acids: CASSFTGTGTEQYF. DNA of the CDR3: TGTGCCAGTAGTTTCACCGGGACAGGGACCGAGCAGTACTTC.

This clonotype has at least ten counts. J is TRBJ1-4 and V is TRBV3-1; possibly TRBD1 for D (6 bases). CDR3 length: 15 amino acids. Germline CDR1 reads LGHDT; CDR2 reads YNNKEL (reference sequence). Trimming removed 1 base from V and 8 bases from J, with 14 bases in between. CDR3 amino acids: CASSQGAQGSEKLFF. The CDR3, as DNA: TGTGCCAGCAGCCAAGGTGCACAGGGATCGGAAAAACTGTTTTTT.

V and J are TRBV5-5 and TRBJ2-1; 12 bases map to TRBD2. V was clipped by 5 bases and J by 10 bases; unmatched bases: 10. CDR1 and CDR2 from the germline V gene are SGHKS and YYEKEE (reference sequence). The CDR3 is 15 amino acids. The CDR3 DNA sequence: TGTGCCAGCAGTCAGAGACTAGCGGGAGTGTTGGAGCAGTTCTTC. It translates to CASSQRLAGVLEQFF. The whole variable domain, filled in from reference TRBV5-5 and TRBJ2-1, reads DAGVTQSPTHLIKTRGQQVTLRCSPISGHKSVSWYQQVLGQGPQFIFQYYEKEERGRGNFPDRFSARQFPNYSSELNVNALLLGDSALYLCASSQRLAGVLEQFFGPGTRLTVL.

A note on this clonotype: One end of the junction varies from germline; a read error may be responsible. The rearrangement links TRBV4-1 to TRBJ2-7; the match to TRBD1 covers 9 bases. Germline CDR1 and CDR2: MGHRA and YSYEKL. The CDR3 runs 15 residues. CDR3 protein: CASSQVEQGAEEQYF. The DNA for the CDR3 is TGTGCCAGCAGCCAAGTTGAACAGGGGGCGGAGGAGCAGTACTTC.

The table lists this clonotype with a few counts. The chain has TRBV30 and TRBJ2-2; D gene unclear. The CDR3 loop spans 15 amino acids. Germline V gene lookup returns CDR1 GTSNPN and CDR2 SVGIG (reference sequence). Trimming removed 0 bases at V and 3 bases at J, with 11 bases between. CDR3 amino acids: CAWSVQVSDTGELFF. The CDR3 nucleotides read TGTGCCTGGAGTGTACAAGTCTCTGACACCGGGGAGCTGTTTTTT.